These 14 T cell receptor beta chains were all obtained from the same sample, sequenced in a study of blood T cell repertoires in COVID-19. Clones were sequenced by immunoSEQ multiplex PCR, and TCRdb holds only the in-frame ones, with some missing. Of approximately 160,000 clones listed, around four fifths are singletons. Material: peripheral blood. These receptors were taken from a middle-aged man who had recovered from COVID-19.

The rearrangement joins TRBV27 to TRBJ1-2; no clear D gene. Germline CDR1 and CDR2: MNHEY and SMNVEV (reference sequence). The CDR3 covers 16 residues. Trimming took 3 bases from V and 3 from J, leaving 17 bases between them. The CDR3 spells CASSFGGSDGHYGYTF. As DNA, the CDR3 is TGTGCCAGCAGTTTTGGAGGATCGGACGGTCACTATGGCTACACCTTC.

V gene TRBV6-5 combines with J gene TRBJ1-4, with D tentatively TRBD1 (6 bases). This CDR3 region has 13 residues. Trimming removed 6 bases from V and 4 bases from J, with 9 bases in between. Germline CDR1 is MNHEY and CDR2 is SVGAGI. CDR3: CASRMDSNEKLFF. The CDR3, as DNA: TGTGCCAGCAGGATGGACAGTAATGAAAAACTGTTTTTT.

The rearrangement links TRBV27 to TRBJ2-3; TRBD2 agrees at 7 bases. The CDR3 contains 13 residues. V lost 8 bases, J lost 6 bases, and 8 bases stayed unmatched. CDR1 and CDR2 from the germline V gene are MNHEY and SMNVEV (reference sequence). CDR3 in DNA: TGTGCCAGCGGCCGGGGGGTCCTTGATACGCAGTATTTT. Translation: CASGRGVLDTQYF.

J is TRBJ2-1 and V is TRBV19; D uncertain. The germline V and J ends were trimmed by 3 bases and 8 bases, with 8 bases remaining between them. Germline values: CDR1 LNHDA, CDR2 SQIVND (reference sequence). This CDR3 is 12 amino acids long. CDR3 bases: TGTGCCAGTAGTATGAGTGGTTATGAGCAGTTCTTC. It is translated as CASSMSGYEQFF.

This clone was found once. This chain links TRBV6-5 with TRBJ2-3; 9 nucleotides match TRBD1. Germline V lookup: CDR1 MNHEY, CDR2 SVGAGI. The CDR3 covers 15 residues. V lost 7 bases and J lost 3; bases outside the gene matches: 8. The CDR3 sequence: CASNPGTGQTDTQYF. CDR3 in DNA: TGTGCCAGCAACCCCGGGACAGGGCAGACAGATACGCAGTATTTT.

This chain links TRBV19 with TRBJ2-1; 16 positions match TRBD2. V shed 3 bases, J shed 8 bases, and the junction held 16 bases outside the gene matches. CDR3 size: 20 residues. Germline CDR1 and CDR2: LNHDA and SQIVND (reference sequence). Written as DNA, the CDR3 is TGTGCCAGTAGTATTCCACCGGGACTAGCGGGAGGGCCGGTGATCGATGAGCAGTTCTTC. As protein: CASSIPPGLAGGPVIDEQFF.

The V call is TRBV28, the J call TRBJ2-7, with D tentatively TRBD1 (5 bases). CDR3 length: 14 amino acids. Per the germline V gene, CDR1 is MDHEN and CDR2 is SYDVKM. Trimming cost V 5 bases and J 0 bases, with 11 bases left between them. This CDR3 is CASSRATVSYEQYF. For the CDR3, the DNA is TGTGCCAGCAGTAGAGCGACAGTCTCCTACGAGCAGTACTTC.

V usage is TRBV4-2 and J usage is TRBJ2-5, with a tentative D call TRBD2 (6 bases). CDR1 and CDR2 (germline): LGHNA, YNFKEQ. The CDR3 covers 17 residues. V dropped 0 bases and J dropped 2 bases, with 16 bases sitting between them. CDR3 DNA: TGTGCCAGCAGCCAAGAATTTAGCGGAGGGCTACAAGAGACCCAGTACTTC. This codes for CASSQEFSGGLQETQYF.

Turning to this clone: A junction end diverges from the germline sequence, so it may reflect a read error. This chain links TRBV9 with TRBJ2-1, with D unresolved. CDR1 SGDLS and CDR2 YYNGEE come from the germline V gene. This CDR3 has 16 amino acids. The CDR3 is CASSVASQSSHNEQFF. The CDR3 DNA is TGTGCCAGCAGCGTAGCGAGCCAATCCTCCCACAATGAGCAGTTCTTC.

V gene TRBV6-5 combines with J gene TRBJ1-5; no definite D call. The germline V gene has CDR1 MNHEY and CDR2 SVGAGI. Trimming cost V 7 bases and J 8 bases, with 12 bases left between them. This CDR3 contains 12 residues. In nucleotides, the CDR3 is TGTGCCAGCAAGGTTCCTGCGGAGCCCCAGCATTTT. This translates into CASKVPAEPQHF.

V usage is TRBV21-1 and J usage is TRBJ2-1; the table's D call TRBD2 went unverified against the DNA. TRBV21-1 is a known pseudogene. The CDR3 runs 16 residues. As DNA, the CDR3 is TGTGCCAGCAGCAAAGGACTAGCGGGAGACCGGAATGAGCAGTTCTTC. It is translated as CASSKGLAGDRNEQFF.

The chain carries TRBV12-3 or TRBV12-4 and TRBJ2-1; TRBD1 is a possible D gene (6 bases). Trimming cost V 2 bases and J 12 bases, with 14 bases left between them. There are 13 residues in the CDR3. The CDR3 nucleotides are TGTGCCAGCAGTTTAACAGGGCAATCGGGGCAGTTCTTC. This gives the protein CASSLTGQSGQFF.

The chain has TRBV9 and TRBJ2-5, with TRBD1 identical over 11 bases. J lost 4 bases, V lost 7 bases, and 9 bases had no gene match. The CDR3 covers 15 residues. CDR1 and CDR2 (germline): SGDLS, YYNGEE. DNA for the CDR3: TGTGCCAGCCGAGCAGGGACAGGGGGTAGAGAGACCCAGTACTTC. It translates to CASRAGTGGRETQYF.

This clone was counted once. Other DNA sequences in the sample encode the same CDR3. This rearrangement joins TRBV4-1 to TRBJ1-5, with a possible D match to TRBD1 (5 bases). The CDR3 totals 16 residues. V was pared by 0 bases and J by 2 bases, with 11 bases between. Looked up from germline, CDR1 is MGHRA and CDR2 is YSYEKL. For the CDR3, the DNA is TGCGCCAGCAGCCAAGATGGGGGGATAGGCAATCAGCCCCAGCATTTT. Its protein product is CASSQDGGIGNQPQHF.